This T cell receptor (beta chain) was identified in a study of human T cells and chemical hapten exposure (dated by TCRdb to 2020 to 2022). As for the study more broadly: For sensitization, 2% DPC in acetone was applied to a roughly 2 cm by roughly 2 cm area of upper inner arm skin. Weekly therapeutic DPC doses were additionally applied to the scalp of patients throughout the approximately 25-week study period. Patch tests used Finn chambers with 0.01% DPC on the upper back, scored after 6 days by International Contact Dermatitis Research Group standards. Most of the patients in the cohort were female, and the cohort covered alopecia areata with under or over 50% scalp involvement, alopecia totalis and alopecia universalis. The libraries were sequenced as a pool, and the TCR yield per sample differed mostly because of small variations in library volumes within the pool. In alopecia patients, the study followed how the peripheral blood TCR repertoire changed in vivo over primary and secondary sensitization to diphenylcyclopropenone (DPC), a hapten. Blood was sampled from patients pre-sensitization (week 0) and at 2, 6 and about 24 weeks after DPC sensitization. Around 30 alopecia patients provided blood for TCR sequencing at one to four time points (pre-sensitization, 2, 6 and 24 weeks).

Concerning this clonotype: No cognate antigen has been identified for it. One base away there is no much larger clone; base qualities are not given.

The CDR3 contains 17 residues, cysteine and phenylalanine counted. Solely the CDR3 DNA is kept, with 51 bases framed from the first base. From the germline V gene (reference sequence), CDR1 is MNHNY and CDR2 is SVGAGI. V sheds 7 bases and J sheds 0 bases, leaving 19 bases between their ends. The time point label, as the study defines it: patch test 2, 6 weeks after DPC sensitization. The intended sense of this specimen's treatment or condition label: therapeutic diphenylcyclopropenone sensitization with weekly scalp DPC. At every patch-test visit, the blood draw took place before the patch test was put on. Eligible patients were aged 18 to 70, diagnosed with alopecia, deemed suitable for DPC therapy, and excluded if pregnant. Total RNA was isolated from unfractionated whole blood collected in Tempus Blood RNA tubes. Library prep was done by RACE. Sequencing used a NextSeq 500. During library preparation, unique molecular identifiers were attached to individual cDNA molecules so that TCRs could be counted in a quantitative, reproducible way. Both TCR alpha and TCR beta chains were sequenced from each blood RNA sample. Per the authors' processing: Samples had a median of 95,638 TCRs, with a range from roughly 20,000 to 690,600. V, J and CDR3 annotation of the TCR reads was performed with the Decombinator software suite. Every sample was subsampled to the same number of TCRs (28,000) for the PS versus PT1 abundance plots. TCRs were defined as expanded if absent before sensitization and observed at least eight times at the 2-week time point. TCRdb reprocessed the public reads (quality trimming at Q25 with fastp, clone calling with MiXCR) and kept in-frame beta chains. Every distinct CDR3 protein forms one entry, paired with its most common genes and DNA. The V and J calls were not made by the authors but by TCRdb's processing. This sample holds over 70,000 distinct CDR3 sequences; around 8.8% were observed only once. Approximately 3.5% of the sample rests with the top ten.

Results the study describes overall, beyond this receptor: Patch test score correlated positively with the number of PT1 expanded TCRs, reaching significance at thresholds 8, 16 and 32 but not at 4. DPC sensitization did not change the number of TCRs with a frequency above 1 in 1000, and there was no evidence of changes in global repertoire structure. Because every patient had alopecia, a presumed autoimmune disease, the patients' immune response might differ from that of healthy individuals. Expanded TCRs formed significantly more large CDR3 similarity clusters than pre-sensitization or healthy control sets, consistent with antigen-driven responses. Repeated subsampling changed both the strength of the expansion versus patch-test correlation and the threshold at which that correlation became significant.

This chain is built from TRBV6-6 and TRBJ1-3; the D gene is possibly TRBD1, with 6 bases matching. The sequences come from whole blood, collected in connection with sensitization to the hapten diphenylcyclopropenone (DPC). The receptor's source is a woman aged 50 to 65 with alopecia areata. Some clones in this sample may be carry-over from other donors' samples. The nucleotide sequence is given as TGTGCCAGCACCCCGTGGGGCAGGGGCTACTCTGGAAACACCATATATTTT. Translation gives CASTPWGRGYSGNTIYF.